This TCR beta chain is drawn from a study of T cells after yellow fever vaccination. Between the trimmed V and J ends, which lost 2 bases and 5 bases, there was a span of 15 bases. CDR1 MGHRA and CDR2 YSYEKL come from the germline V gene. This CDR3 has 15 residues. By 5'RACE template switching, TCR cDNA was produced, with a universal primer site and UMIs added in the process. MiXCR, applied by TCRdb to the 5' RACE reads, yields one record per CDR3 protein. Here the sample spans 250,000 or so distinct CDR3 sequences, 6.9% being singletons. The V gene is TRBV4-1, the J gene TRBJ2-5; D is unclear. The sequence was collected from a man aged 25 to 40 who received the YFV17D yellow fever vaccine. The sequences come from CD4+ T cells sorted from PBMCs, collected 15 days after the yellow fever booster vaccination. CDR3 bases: TGCGCCAGCAGCCAAATAGACCACCGTGGGGAGACCCAGTACTTC. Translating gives CASSQIDHRGETQYF.